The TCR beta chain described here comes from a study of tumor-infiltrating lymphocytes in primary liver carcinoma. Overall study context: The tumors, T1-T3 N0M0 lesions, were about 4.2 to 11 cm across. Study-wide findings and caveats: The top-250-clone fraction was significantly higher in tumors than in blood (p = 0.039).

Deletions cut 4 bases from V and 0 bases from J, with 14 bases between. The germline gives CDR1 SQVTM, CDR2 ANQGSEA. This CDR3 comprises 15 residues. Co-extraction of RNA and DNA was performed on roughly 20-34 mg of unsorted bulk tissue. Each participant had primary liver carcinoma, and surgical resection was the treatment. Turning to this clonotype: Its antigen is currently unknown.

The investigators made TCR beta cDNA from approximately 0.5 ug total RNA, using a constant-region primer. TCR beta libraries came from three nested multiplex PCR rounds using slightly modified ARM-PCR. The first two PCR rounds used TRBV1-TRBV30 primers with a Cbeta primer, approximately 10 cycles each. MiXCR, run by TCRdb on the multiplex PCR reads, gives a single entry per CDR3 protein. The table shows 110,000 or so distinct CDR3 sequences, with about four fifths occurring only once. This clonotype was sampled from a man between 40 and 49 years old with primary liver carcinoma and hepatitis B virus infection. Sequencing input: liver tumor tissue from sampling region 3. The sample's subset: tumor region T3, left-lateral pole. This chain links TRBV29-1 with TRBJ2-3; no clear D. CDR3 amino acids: CSVAQSGTSTDTQYF. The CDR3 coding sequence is TGCAGCGTTGCCCAATCCGGAACTAGCACAGATACGCAGTATTTT.